Listed here are 3 T cell receptor beta chains from one sample, sequenced in a study of shared clonotypes between healthy human individuals. Sequenced by immunoSEQ multiplex PCR; TCRdb stores in-frame clones only, minus some. The table shows over a million clones, with around 82% occurring only once. Material: memory CD4+ T cells from PBMCs. The subset is: CD45RA-negative fraction. Every receptor here comes from a man between 18 and 29 years old in good health. Some clones in this sample may be carry-over from other donors' samples.

The CDR3 coding sequence is TGTGCCAGCAGACGGAGCGGGGCCCCCTACAATGAGCAGTTCTTC. It yields the protein CASRRSGAPYNEQFF. This chain joins TRBV2 and TRBJ2-1; 7 bases are a match to TRBD2. Germline CDR1 SNHLY, CDR2 FYNNEI. The CDR3 consists of 15 residues. J lost 2 bases, V lost 6 bases, and 7 bases had no gene match. Together with reference TRBV2 and TRBJ2-1, the CDR3 gives the full variable domain: EPEVTQTPSHQVTQMGQEVILRCVPISNHLYFYWYRQILGQKVEFLVSFYNNEISEKSEIFDDQFSVERPDGSNFTLKIRSTKLEDSAMYFCASRRSGAPYNEQFFGPGTRLTVL.

Regarding this clone: A much larger clone is a single base away; this may be a read error. The chain is built from TRBV7-9 and TRBJ1-1; the D gene is possibly TRBD1 (5 bases). V was shortened by 5 bases and J by 1 base, with 8 bases between the two germline ends. Looked up from germline, CDR1 is SEHNR and CDR2 is FQNEAQ (reference sequence). The length of the CDR3 is 13 residues. The CDR3 nucleotides read TGTGCCAGCAGCCGAGGACAGAACACTGAAGCTTTCTTT. It encodes CASSRGQNTEAFF.

The chain carries TRBV28 and TRBJ2-7, with 9 nucleotides matching TRBD1. The CDR3 has 15 amino acids. Germline lookup yields CDR1 MDHEN and CDR2 SYDVKM. V lost 5 bases, J lost 0 bases, and 5 bases stayed unmatched. The CDR3 DNA reads TGTGCCAGCAGTCCAAGGGACAGGGTCTCCTACGAGCAGTACTTC. It encodes CASSPRDRVSYEQYF.